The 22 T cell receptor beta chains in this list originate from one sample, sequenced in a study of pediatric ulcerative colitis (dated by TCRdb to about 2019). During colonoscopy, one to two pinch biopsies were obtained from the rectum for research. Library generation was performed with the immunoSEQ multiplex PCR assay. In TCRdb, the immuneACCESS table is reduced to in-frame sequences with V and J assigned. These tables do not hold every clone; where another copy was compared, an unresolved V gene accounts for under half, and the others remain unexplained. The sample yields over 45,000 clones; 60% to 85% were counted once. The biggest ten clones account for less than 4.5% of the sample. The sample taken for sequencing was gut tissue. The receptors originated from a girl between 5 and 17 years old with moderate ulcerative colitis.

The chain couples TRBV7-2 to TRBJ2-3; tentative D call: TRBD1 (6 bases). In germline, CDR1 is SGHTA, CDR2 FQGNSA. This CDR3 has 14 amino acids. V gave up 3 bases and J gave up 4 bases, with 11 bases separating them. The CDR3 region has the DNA TGTGCCAGCAGCTTGGTTTCAGGGGCAGATACGCAGTATTTT. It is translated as CASSLVSGADTQYF.

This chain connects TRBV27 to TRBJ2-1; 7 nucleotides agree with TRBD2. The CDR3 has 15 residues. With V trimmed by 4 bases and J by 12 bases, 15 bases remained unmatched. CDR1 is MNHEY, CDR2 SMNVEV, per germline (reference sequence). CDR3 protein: CASSSALGGFRVQFF. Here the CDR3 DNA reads TGTGCCAGCAGTTCCGCGTTGGGGGGGTTTCGGGTGCAGTTCTTC.

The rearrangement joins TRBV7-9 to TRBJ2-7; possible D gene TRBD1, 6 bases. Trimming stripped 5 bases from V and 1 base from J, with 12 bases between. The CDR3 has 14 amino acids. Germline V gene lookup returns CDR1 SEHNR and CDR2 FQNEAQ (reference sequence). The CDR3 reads CASSAPGQSYEQYF. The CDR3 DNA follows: TGTGCCAGCAGCGCTCCCGGACAGTCCTACGAGCAGTACTTC.

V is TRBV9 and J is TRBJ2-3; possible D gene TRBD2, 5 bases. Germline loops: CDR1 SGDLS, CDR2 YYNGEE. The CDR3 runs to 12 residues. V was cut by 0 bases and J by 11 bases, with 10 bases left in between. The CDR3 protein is CASSVAVGGQYF. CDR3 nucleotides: TGTGCCAGCAGCGTAGCGGTTGGAGGGCAGTATTTT. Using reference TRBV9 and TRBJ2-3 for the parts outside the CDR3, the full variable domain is DSGVTQTPKHLITATGQRVTLRCSPRSGDLSVYWYQQSLDQGLQFLIQYYNGEERAKGNILERFSAQQFPDLHSELNLSSLELGDSALYFCASSVAVGGQYFGPGTRLTVL.

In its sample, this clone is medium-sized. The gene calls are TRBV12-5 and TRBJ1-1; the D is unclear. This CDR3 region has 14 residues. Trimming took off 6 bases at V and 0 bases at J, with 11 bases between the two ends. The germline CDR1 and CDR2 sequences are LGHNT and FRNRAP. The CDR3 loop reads CASGPGVMNTEAFF. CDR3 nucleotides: TGTGCTAGTGGCCCCGGTGTCATGAACACTGAAGCTTTCTTT. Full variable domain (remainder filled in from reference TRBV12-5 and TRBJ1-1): DARVTQTPRHKVTEMGQEVTMRCQPILGHNTVFWYRQTMMQGLELLAYFRNRAPLDDSGMPKDRFSAEMPDATLATLKIQPSEPRDSAVYFCASGPGVMNTEAFFGQGTRLTVV.

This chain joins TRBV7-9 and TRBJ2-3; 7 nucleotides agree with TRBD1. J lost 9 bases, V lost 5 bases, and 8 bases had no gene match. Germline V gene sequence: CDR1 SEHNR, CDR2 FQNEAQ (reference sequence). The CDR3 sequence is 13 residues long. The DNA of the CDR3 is TGTGCCAGCAGCCCGAGGGACAGCTCCACGCAGTATTTT. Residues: CASSPRDSSTQYF.

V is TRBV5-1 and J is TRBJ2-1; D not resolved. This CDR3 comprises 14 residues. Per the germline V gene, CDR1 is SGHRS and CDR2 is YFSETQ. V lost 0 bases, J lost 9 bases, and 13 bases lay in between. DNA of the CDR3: TGCGCCAGCAGCTTGGAGGAAAATCTTGGTGAGCAGTTCTTC. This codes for CASSLEENLGEQFF.

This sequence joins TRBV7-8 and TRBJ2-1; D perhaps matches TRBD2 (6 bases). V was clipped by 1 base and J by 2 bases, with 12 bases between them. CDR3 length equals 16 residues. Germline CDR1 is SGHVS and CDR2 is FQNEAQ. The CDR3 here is CASSLVPGLTYNEQFF. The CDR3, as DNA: TGTGCCAGCAGCTTAGTCCCGGGACTTACCTACAATGAGCAGTTCTTC.

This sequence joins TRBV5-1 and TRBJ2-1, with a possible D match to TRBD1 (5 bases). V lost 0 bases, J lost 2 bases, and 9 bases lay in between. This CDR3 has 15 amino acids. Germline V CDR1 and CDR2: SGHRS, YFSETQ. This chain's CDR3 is CASSLGQTPYNEQFF. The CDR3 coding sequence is TGCGCCAGCAGCTTGGGACAGACCCCCTACAATGAGCAGTTCTTC.

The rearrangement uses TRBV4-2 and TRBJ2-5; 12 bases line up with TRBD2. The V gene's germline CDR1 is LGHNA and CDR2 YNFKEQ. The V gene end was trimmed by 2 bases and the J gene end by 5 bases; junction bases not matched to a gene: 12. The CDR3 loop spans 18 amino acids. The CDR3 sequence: CASSQTGLAGSTGETQYF. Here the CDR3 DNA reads TGTGCCAGCAGCCAAACGGGACTAGCGGGTTCTACCGGGGAGACCCAGTACTTC.

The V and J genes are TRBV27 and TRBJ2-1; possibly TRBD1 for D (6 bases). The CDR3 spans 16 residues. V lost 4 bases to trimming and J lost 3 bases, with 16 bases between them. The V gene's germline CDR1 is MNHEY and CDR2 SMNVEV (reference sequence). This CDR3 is CASSSLGRGSYNEQFF. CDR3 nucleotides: TGTGCCAGCAGTTCCCTCGGCAGGGGCAGCTACAATGAGCAGTTCTTC.

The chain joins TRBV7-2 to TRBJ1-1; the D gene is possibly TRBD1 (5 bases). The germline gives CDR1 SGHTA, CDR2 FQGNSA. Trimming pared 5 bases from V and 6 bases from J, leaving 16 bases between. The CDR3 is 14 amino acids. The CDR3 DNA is TGTGCCAGCAGCCACCCAGGGCCTGGGCCTGAAGCTTTCTTT. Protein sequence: CASSHPGPGPEAFF.

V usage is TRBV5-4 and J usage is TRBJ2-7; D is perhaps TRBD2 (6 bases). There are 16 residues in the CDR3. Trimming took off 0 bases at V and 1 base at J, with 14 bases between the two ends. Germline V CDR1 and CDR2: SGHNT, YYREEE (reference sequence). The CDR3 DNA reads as TGTGCCAGCAGCTTGGCCGAGGGACTCGCTTCCTACGAGCAGTACTTC. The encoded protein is CASSLAEGLASYEQYF.

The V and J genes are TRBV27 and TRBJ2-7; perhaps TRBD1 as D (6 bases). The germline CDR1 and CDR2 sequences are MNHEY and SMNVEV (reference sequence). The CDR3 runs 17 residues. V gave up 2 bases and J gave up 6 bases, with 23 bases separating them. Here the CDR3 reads CASSLRSGALGVGEQYF. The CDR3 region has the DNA TGTGCCAGCAGTTTACGGTCAGGGGCCTTGGGAGTTGGCGAGCAGTACTTC.

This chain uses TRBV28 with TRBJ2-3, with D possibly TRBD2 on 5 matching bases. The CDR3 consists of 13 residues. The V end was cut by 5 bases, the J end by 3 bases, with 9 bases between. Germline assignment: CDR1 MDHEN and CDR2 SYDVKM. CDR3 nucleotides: TGTGCCAGCAGTGGCGGAGGTACAGATACGCAGTATTTT. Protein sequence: CASSGGGTDTQYF.

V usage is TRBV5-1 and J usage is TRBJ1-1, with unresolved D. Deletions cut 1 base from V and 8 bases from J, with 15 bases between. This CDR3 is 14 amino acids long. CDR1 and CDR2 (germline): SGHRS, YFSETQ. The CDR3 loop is CASSLSRGIKEAFF. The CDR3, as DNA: TGCGCCAGCAGCTTGAGCCGCGGAATAAAAGAAGCTTTCTTT.

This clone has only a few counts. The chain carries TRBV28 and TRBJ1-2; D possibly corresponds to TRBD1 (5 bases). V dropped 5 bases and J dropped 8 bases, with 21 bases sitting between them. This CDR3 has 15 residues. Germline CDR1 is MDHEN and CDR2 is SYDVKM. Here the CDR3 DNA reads TGTGCCAGCAGTCTCAGAGCAGGGCGTCCTACCGGCTACACCTTC. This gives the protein CASSLRAGRPTGYTF.

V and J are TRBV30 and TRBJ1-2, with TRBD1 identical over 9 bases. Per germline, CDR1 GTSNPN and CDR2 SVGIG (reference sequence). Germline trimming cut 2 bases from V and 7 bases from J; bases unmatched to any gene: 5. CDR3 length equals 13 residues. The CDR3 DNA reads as TGTGCCTGGAGTACAGGGGGCAGATTTGGCTACACCTTC. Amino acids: CAWSTGGRFGYTF.

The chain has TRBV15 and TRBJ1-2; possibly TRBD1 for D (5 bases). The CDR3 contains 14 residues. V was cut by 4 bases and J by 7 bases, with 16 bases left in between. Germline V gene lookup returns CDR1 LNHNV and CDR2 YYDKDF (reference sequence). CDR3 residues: CATSTPGGIRGYTF. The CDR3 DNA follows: TGTGCCACCAGCACGCCGGGGGGAATTCGTGGCTACACCTTC.

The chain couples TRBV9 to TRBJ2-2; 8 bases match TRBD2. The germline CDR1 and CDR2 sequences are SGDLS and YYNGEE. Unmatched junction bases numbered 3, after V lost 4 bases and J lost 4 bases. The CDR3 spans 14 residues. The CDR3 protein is CASSNRGGTGELFF. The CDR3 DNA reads TGTGCCAGCAGCAACCGGGGGGGCACCGGGGAGCTGTTTTTT.

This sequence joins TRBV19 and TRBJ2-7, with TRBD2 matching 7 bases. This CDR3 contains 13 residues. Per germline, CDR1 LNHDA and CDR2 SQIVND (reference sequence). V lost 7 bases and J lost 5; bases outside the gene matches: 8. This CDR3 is CASTSGGRDEQYF. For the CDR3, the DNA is TGTGCCAGTACCTCGGGGGGACGGGACGAGCAGTACTTC.

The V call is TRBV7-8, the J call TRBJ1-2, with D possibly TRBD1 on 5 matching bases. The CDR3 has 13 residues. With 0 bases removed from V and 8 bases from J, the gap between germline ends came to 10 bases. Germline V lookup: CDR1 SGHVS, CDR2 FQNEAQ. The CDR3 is CASSLAGERGYTF. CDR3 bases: TGTGCCAGCAGCTTAGCGGGGGAAAGGGGCTACACCTTC.